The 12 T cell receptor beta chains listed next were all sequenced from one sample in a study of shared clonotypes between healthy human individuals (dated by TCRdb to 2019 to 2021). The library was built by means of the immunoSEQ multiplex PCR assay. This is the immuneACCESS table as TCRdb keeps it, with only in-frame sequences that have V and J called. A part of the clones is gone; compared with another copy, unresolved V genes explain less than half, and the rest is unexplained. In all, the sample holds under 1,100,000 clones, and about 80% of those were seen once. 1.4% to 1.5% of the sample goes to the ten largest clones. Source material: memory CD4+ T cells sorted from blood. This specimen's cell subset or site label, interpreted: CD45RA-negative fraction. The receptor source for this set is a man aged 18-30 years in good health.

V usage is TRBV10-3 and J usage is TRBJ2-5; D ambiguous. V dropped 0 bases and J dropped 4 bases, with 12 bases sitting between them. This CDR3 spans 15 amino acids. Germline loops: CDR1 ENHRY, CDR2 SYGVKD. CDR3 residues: CAISESPVPPETQYF. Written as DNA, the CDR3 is TGTGCCATCAGTGAGTCGCCCGTACCCCCAGAGACCCAGTACTTC.

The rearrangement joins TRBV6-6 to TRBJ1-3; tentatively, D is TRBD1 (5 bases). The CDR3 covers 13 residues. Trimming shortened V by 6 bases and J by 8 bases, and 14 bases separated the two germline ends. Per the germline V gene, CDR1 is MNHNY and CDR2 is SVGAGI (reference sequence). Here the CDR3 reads CASRFPGGDTIYF. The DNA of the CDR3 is TGTGCCAGCAGATTCCCTGGGGGGGACACCATATATTTT.

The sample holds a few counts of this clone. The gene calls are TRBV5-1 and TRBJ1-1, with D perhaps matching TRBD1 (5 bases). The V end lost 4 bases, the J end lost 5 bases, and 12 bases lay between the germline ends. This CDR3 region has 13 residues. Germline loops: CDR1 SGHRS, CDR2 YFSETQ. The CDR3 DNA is TGCGCCAGCAGCGAGCAGGGTTGGACTGAAGCTTTCTTT. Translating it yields CASSEQGWTEAFF. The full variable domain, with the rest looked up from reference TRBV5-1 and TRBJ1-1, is KAGVTQTPRYLIKTRGQQVTLSCSPISGHRSVSWYQQTPGQGLQFLFEYFSETQRNKGNFPGRFSGRQFSNSRSEMNVSTLELGDSALYLCASSEQGWTEAFFGQGTRLTVV.

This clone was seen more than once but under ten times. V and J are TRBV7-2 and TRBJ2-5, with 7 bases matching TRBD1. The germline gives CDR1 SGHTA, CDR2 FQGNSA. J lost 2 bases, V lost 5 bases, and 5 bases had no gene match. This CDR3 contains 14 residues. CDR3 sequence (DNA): TGTGCCAGCAGCCCTCAGACAGGGCAAGAGACCCAGTACTTC. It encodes CASSPQTGQETQYF.

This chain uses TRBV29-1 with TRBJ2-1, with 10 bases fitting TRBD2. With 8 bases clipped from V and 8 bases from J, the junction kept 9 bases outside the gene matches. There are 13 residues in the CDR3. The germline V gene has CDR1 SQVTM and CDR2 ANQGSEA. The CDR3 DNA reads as TGCAGCTGTATCCTAGCGGGAGATTATGAGCAGTTCTTC. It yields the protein CSCILAGDYEQFF.

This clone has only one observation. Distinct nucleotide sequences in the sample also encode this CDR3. The CDR3 region is CSARRGYEQYF. The DNA of the CDR3 is TGCAGTGCTAGAAGAGGGTACGAGCAGTACTTC. The V and J genes are TRBV20-1 and TRBJ2-7; D perhaps matches TRBD2 (5 bases). V dropped 2 bases and J dropped 4 bases, with 6 bases sitting between them. This CDR3 has 11 residues. Germline V gives CDR1 DFQATT, CDR2 SNEGSKA (reference sequence).

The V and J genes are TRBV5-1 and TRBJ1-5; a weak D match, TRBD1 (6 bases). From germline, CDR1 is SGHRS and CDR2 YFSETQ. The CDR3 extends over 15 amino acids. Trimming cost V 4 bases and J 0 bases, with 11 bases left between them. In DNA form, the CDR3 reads TGCGCCAGCAGCCCGAGGGGGGATAGCAATCAGCCCCAGCATTTT. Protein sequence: CASSPRGDSNQPQHF.

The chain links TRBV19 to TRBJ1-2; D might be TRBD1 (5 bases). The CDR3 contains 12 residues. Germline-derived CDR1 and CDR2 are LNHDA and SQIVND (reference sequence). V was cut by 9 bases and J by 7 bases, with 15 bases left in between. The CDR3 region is CASGRVGTGYTF. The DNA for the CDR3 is TGTGCCAGCGGGAGGGTAGGGACTGGCTACACCTTC.

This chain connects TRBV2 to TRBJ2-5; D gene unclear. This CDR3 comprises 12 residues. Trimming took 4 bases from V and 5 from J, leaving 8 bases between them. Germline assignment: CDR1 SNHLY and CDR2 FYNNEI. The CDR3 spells CASSVISETQYF. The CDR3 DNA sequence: TGTGCCAGCAGTGTTATATCGGAGACCCAGTACTTC. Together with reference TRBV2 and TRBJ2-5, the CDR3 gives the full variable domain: EPEVTQTPSHQVTQMGQEVILRCVPISNHLYFYWYRQILGQKVEFLVSFYNNEISEKSEIFDDQFSVERPDGSNFTLKIRSTKLEDSAMYFCASSVISETQYFGPGTRLLVL.

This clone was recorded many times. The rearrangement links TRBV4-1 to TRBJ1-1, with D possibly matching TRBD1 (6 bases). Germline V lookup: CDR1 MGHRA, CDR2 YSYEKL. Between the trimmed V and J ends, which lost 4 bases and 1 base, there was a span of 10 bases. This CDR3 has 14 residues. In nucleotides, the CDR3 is TGCGCCAGCAGCCTTACGACAGGGAACACTGAAGCTTTCTTT. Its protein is CASSLTTGNTEAFF.

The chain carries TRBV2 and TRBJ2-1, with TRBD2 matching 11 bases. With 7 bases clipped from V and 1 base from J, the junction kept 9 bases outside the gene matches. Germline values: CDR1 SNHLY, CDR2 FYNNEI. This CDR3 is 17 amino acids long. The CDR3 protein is CASTGTSGWQSYNEQFF. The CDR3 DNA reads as TGTGCCAGCACCGGGACTAGCGGTTGGCAGTCCTACAATGAGCAGTTCTTC.

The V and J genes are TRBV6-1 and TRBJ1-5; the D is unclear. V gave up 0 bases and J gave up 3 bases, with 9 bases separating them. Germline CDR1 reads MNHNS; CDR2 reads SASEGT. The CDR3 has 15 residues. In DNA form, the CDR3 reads TGTGCCAGCAGTGAAGCTGCTATCCCCAATCAGCCCCAGCATTTT. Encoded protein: CASSEAAIPNQPQHF.